This T cell receptor beta chain was recovered during a study of regulatory T cells in long-lasting Graves disease. Documented time point: newly diagnosed GD, antithyroid drugs for less than 3 months. There was RNA extracted from PBMCs, and the TCR library was made from it. The V end lost 4 bases, the J end lost 4 bases, and 16 bases lay between the germline ends. CDR1 and CDR2 from the germline V gene are KGHSH and LQKENI. The CDR3 runs 15 residues. TCR beta libraries were built with iRepertoire HTBI primers and Arm-PCR of CDR3 regions. TCRdb recomputed calls from the multiplex PCR reads with MiXCR, one row per CDR3 protein. The sample includes 500,000 or so distinct CDR3 sequences, roughly a sixth of them seen just once. This sample was also put to use in a study of T cells in Graves' hyperthyroidism and ophthalmopathy. That study reports: Exclusion of a patient resulted from uncontrolled infection, other autoimmune disease, pregnancy or lactation. First-round RT-PCR with HTBI primers amplified the TCR CDR3 region. Blood also showed most of the thyroid clonotypes that were expanded above 0.001. Stable hyperthyroidism was told apart from ophthalmopathy by a model built on 13 V-J features.

J is TRBJ1-2 and V is TRBV18; possible D gene TRBD1, 6 bases. The input for sequencing was peripheral blood mononuclear cells (PBMCs), taken at new diagnosis, from a patient treated with antithyroid drugs. This receptor was identified in a woman aged 35-60 years with Graves disease. Here the CDR3 DNA reads TGTGCCAGCTCACTGGTCTCGGGACAACCCTATGGCTACACCTTC. Its translation: CASSLVSGQPYGYTF.